This note documents a single TCR beta chain sequence. The antigen remains unidentified. Total RNA, at least 6 micrograms per sample, came from PBMCs. Alongside a J-beta primer mix, a sample-barcoded 5' primer served in a second PCR lasting roughly 7 to 11 cycles. TCRdb itself ran the 5' RACE reads through MiXCR, one entry per CDR3 protein. The sample carries about 800,000 distinct CDR3 sequences, about 25% recorded once. This entry belongs to a study of blood T cells in healthy people across ages. V was trimmed by 2 bases and J by 0 bases, leaving 11 bases between them. Germline V CDR1 and CDR2: SGHTA, FQGTGA. This CDR3 region has 15 residues. Study outcomes and limitations: Bulk PBMC profiling left naive and antigen-experienced comparisons inconclusive.

In addition, the sample was reused for a study of T cells of mothers and their children. That source adds: A few mothers and their six children, all healthy Caucasians, donated. Researchers put all of the extracted RNA into cDNA synthesis, using 1.5 ug per 15 ul.

The receptor was derived from a boy aged 5-17 years in good health. The J gene is TRBJ2-7, the V gene TRBV7-3, with D unclear. Material: blood. Here the CDR3 reads CASSLSGPNSYEQYF. The CDR3 DNA follows: TGTGCCAGCAGCTTATCCGGACCGAACTCCTACGAGCAGTACTTC.